These 15 T cell receptor beta chains share one sample of origin, sequenced in a study of blood T cell repertoires in COVID-19. Only in-frame clones appear in the TCRdb table, and some are missing; sequencing was by immunoSEQ multiplex PCR. The table records more than 85,000 clones, over 85% of them present only once. What was sequenced was peripheral blood. Source of these receptors: a human donor with COVID-19, enrolled during active disease. The donor label of this sample is uncertain.

The chain employs TRBV5-1 and TRBJ1-2; D is unresolved. The germline gives CDR1 SGHRS, CDR2 YFSETQ. V was shortened by 4 bases and J by 2 bases, with 9 bases between the two germline ends. This CDR3 is 13 amino acids long. CDR3 in amino acids: CASSELSNYGYTF. The CDR3 DNA reads TGCGCCAGCAGCGAGCTTTCCAACTATGGCTACACCTTC.

V and J are TRBV21-1 and TRBJ2-7; whether TRBD2, the table's D call, matches the DNA was not checked. TRBV21-1 is tagged as a pseudogene. The length of the CDR3 is 19 residues. The CDR3 DNA reads as TGTGCCAGCCTCTCCCCTGGGCTAGCGGGAGGGCCCGTTTGGTCGGAGCAGTACTTC. It codes for CASLSPGLAGGPVWSEQYF.

The CDR3 reads CASSLLAVREQYF. CDR3 nucleotides: TGTGCCAGCAGCCTATTGGCGGTAAGGGAGCAGTACTTC. The chain carries TRBV12-3 or TRBV12-4 and TRBJ2-7, with D hard to call. Trimming stripped 6 bases from V and 7 bases from J, with 16 bases between. This CDR3 region has 13 residues.

V usage is TRBV4-1 and J usage is TRBJ1-2; 7 nucleotides agree with TRBD1. V shed 5 bases, J shed 5 bases, and the junction held 17 bases outside the gene matches. Germline V gene data show CDR1 as MGHRA and CDR2 as YSYEKL. The CDR3 has 17 amino acids. This chain's CDR3 is CASSNAILTGVDYGYTF. CDR3 DNA sequence: TGCGCCAGCAGCAACGCAATACTTACAGGGGTAGATTATGGCTACACCTTC.

CDR3 in DNA: TGCGCCAGCAGCCCAGCCGCCAGGGGCAGAATTGAAGCTTTCTTT. Encoded protein: CASSPAARGRIEAFF. The genes are TRBV4-1 and TRBJ1-1; the D gene is possibly TRBD1 (6 bases). With 4 bases removed from V and 7 bases from J, the gap between germline ends came to 19 bases. This CDR3 contains 15 residues. Germline lookup yields CDR1 MGHRA and CDR2 YSYEKL.

The chain couples TRBV28 to TRBJ1-2; perhaps TRBD1 as D (5 bases). Trimming stripped 5 bases from V and 4 bases from J, with 11 bases between. The CDR3 totals 13 residues. Per the germline V gene, CDR1 is MDHEN and CDR2 is SYDVKM. CDR3 DNA sequence: TGTGCCAGCAGTATCGACAGCTTCTATGGCTACACCTTC. Protein product: CASSIDSFYGYTF.

This chain uses TRBV12-3 or TRBV12-4 with TRBJ1-2; D not certain. Trimming took off 5 bases at V and 7 bases at J, with 11 bases between the two ends. This CDR3 contains 12 residues. CDR3 DNA sequence: TGTGCCAGCAGTACCCGGAGTACTGGCTACACCTTC. Residues: CASSTRSTGYTF.

The chain has TRBV5-1 and TRBJ2-1; TRBD2 matches 11 bases. The junction had 7 bases not matched to a gene; V was cut back by 6 bases and J by 5 bases. Germline V gives CDR1 SGHRS, CDR2 YFSETQ. The CDR3 runs 15 residues. The DNA of the CDR3 is TGCGCCAGCACCCTCGGGACTAGCGGCGACAATGAGCAGTTCTTC. Amino acid sequence: CASTLGTSGDNEQFF. Full variable domain (remainder filled in from reference TRBV5-1 and TRBJ2-1): KAGVTQTPRYLIKTRGQQVTLSCSPISGHRSVSWYQQTPGQGLQFLFEYFSETQRNKGNFPGRFSGRQFSNSRSEMNVSTLELGDSALYLCASTLGTSGDNEQFFGPGTRLTVL.

The chain links TRBV27 to TRBJ2-2, with 10 bases matching TRBD1. Germline V gene lookup returns CDR1 MNHEY and CDR2 SMNVEV (reference sequence). With 7 bases clipped from V and 3 bases from J, the junction kept 8 bases outside the gene matches. This CDR3 is 16 amino acids long. The CDR3 DNA is TGTGCCAGCACCACCCCCGGGACAGGGGACACCGGGGAGCTGTTTTTT. Its translation is CASTTPGTGDTGELFF.

This clone was seen once. This chain uses TRBV6-5 with TRBJ2-7, with 9 bases matching TRBD2. This CDR3 spans 15 amino acids. The V and J ends lost 1 base and 2 bases, in that order; junction bases with no gene match: 3. Germline CDR1 reads MNHEY; CDR2 reads SVGAGI. The CDR3 sequence: CASSYFSGGTYEQYF. CDR3 bases: TGTGCCAGCAGTTACTTTAGCGGGGGCACCTACGAGCAGTACTTC.

J is TRBJ2-2 and V is TRBV5-1; D is perhaps TRBD1 (6 bases). Looked up from germline, CDR1 is SGHRS and CDR2 is YFSETQ. V was trimmed by 2 bases and J by 0 bases, leaving 11 bases between them. This CDR3 has 16 residues. The CDR3 region has the DNA TGCGCCAGCAGCTTCCAGGGGTTCGCGAACACCGGGGAGCTGTTTTTT. It codes for CASSFQGFANTGELFF.

The count of this clone is one. J is TRBJ1-1 and V is TRBV5-1; D is unclear. The germline gives CDR1 SGHRS, CDR2 YFSETQ. Trimming took off 5 bases at V and 7 bases at J, with 9 bases between the two ends. The CDR3 contains 11 residues. The CDR3 bases are TGCGCCAGCAGGGAAGGGAGTGAAGCTTTCTTT. Translated, it gives CASREGSEAFF.

CDR3 in DNA: TGTGCCAGCAGCCTCCACAGGGTGGGCAATTCACCCCTCCACTTT. Its protein is CASSLHRVGNSPLHF. The V call is TRBV7-3, the J call TRBJ1-6; TRBD1 is a possible D gene (6 bases). Germline V gene data show CDR1 as SGHTA and CDR2 as FQGTGA. This CDR3 has 15 amino acids. Trimming left V 5 bases short and J 7 bases short, with 15 bases between.

This sequence joins TRBV21-1 and TRBJ1-2; the table's D call, TRBD1, was not checked against the DNA. TRBV21-1 has pseudogene status. The CDR3 is 17 amino acids. CDR3: CASRPSSLQGANYGYTF. For the CDR3, the DNA is TGTGCCAGCAGACCCTCCAGCTTACAGGGAGCTAACTATGGCTACACCTTC.

This clone has just a few counts. DNA of the CDR3: TGTGCCATCAGTGAGGGGGGACAGACAGATACGCAGTATTTT. It yields the protein CAISEGGQTDTQYF. This sequence joins TRBV10-3 and TRBJ2-3; 7 bases align to TRBD1. The CDR3 covers 14 residues. The junction had 2 bases not matched to a gene; V was cut back by 2 bases and J by 3 bases. Germline V lookup: CDR1 ENHRY, CDR2 SYGVKD.